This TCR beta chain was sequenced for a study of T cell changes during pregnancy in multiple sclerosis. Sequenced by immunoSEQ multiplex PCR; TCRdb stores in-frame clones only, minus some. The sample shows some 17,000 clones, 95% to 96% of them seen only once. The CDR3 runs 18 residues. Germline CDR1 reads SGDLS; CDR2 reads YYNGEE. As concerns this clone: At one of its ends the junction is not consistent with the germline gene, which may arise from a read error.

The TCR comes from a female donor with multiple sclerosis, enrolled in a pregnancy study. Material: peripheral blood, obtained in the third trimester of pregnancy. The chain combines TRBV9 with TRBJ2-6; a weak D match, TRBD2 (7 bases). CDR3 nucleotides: TGTGCCAGCAGCGTAGCTGGGGGGGCAGTCCTTGGGTCCAACGTCCTGACTTTC. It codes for CASSVAGGAVLGSNVLTF.